Below, 32 T cell receptor beta chains from the same sample are listed, as sequenced in a study of cytotoxic CD8 clonotypes in ibrutinib-treated CLL. Profiling relied on immunoSEQ multiplex PCR, and the TCRdb table lists in-frame clones only, not all of them. The sample lists under 200,000 clones, about 80% occurring once. The sequenced sample was PBMCs, obtained after 12 months of ibrutinib treatment. These receptors all come from a human donor with chronic lymphocytic leukemia.

The rearrangement uses TRBV12-5 and TRBJ1-1; no definite D call. Per the germline V gene, CDR1 is LGHNT and CDR2 is FRNRAP. The CDR3 is made up of 16 amino acids. Trimming left V 0 bases short and J 5 bases short, with 16 bases between. The CDR3 here is CASGLVLGKGETEAFF. The CDR3 nucleotides read TGTGCTAGTGGTTTGGTACTGGGGAAGGGTGAGACTGAAGCTTTCTTT.

This clone was counted only a few times. The V call is TRBV19, the J call TRBJ1-1, with TRBD1 identical over 7 bases. V lost 8 bases and J lost 0; bases outside the gene matches: 12. The CDR3 is made up of 16 amino acids. Germline V lookup: CDR1 LNHDA, CDR2 SQIVND (reference sequence). The CDR3 DNA reads TGTGCCAGTCTACGGGGGGGGACAGCGGTGAACACTGAAGCTTTCTTT. Translated, it gives CASLRGGTAVNTEAFF.

The chain links TRBV18 to TRBJ1-3; 8 nucleotides agree with TRBD1. The CDR3 is made up of 16 amino acids. V shed 5 bases, J shed 3 bases, and the junction held 9 bases outside the gene matches. Per germline, CDR1 KGHSH and CDR2 LQKENI. CDR3 DNA: TGTGCCAGCTCAACTGGGCAGGGGGCTTATGGAAACACCATATATTTT. It is translated as CASSTGQGAYGNTIYF.

With respect to this clone: One end of the junction fails to match germline, which may point to a read error. The CDR3 reads CASSLGTSGRFQMHF. CDR3 in DNA: TGTGCCAGCAGCCTCGGGACTAGCGGCAGATTCCAGATGCACTTC. V gene TRBV28 combines with J gene TRBJ2-7; the match to TRBD2 covers 11 bases. Germline V CDR1 and CDR2: MDHEN, SYDVKM. The CDR3 is 15 residues long. Complete variable domain (other parts from reference TRBV28 and TRBJ2-7): DVKVTQSSRYLVKRTGEKVFLECVQDMDHENMFWYRQDPGLGLRLIYFSYDVKMKEKGDIPEGYSVSREKKERFSLILESASTNQTSMYLCASSLGTSGRFQMHFGPGTRLTVT.

The V gene is TRBV11-2, the J gene TRBJ2-5, with TRBD1 as a possible D gene (6 bases). This CDR3 comprises 14 residues. Trimming took 3 bases from V and 5 from J, leaving 13 bases between them. Germline V gene lookup returns CDR1 SGHAT and CDR2 FQNNGV. CDR3 sequence: CASSLTGPFETQYF. The CDR3 DNA reads TGTGCCAGCAGCTTGACAGGACCCTTTGAGACCCAGTACTTC.

This chain uses TRBV5-1 with TRBJ2-7; 10 nucleotides align to TRBD2. The germline gives CDR1 SGHRS, CDR2 YFSETQ. CDR3 length: 16 residues. Losses at the gene ends were 3 bases for V and 2 bases for J; bases not matched to a gene: 8. As DNA, the CDR3 is TGCGCCAGCAGCTCTCGATCTAGCGGGGGCACCTACGAGCAGTACTTC. Amino acids: CASSSRSSGGTYEQYF.

The rearrangement links TRBV7-2 to TRBJ1-5; no definite D call. Trimming stripped 1 base from V and 1 base from J, with 8 bases between. Germline V gene sequence: CDR1 SGHTA, CDR2 FQGNSA. This CDR3 comprises 15 residues. The CDR3 DNA is TGTGCCAGCAGCTTAGTGGGCGGAAGCAATCAGCCCCAGCATTTT. Its protein is CASSLVGGSNQPQHF.

V is TRBV7-2 and J is TRBJ2-5; TRBD2 is a possible D gene (6 bases). Germline V gene sequence: CDR1 SGHTA, CDR2 FQGNSA. V lost 11 bases, J lost 2 bases, and 18 bases lay in between. CDR3 size: 14 residues. The CDR3 bases are TGTGCCGCCAAAAGCGGGTACCTACAAGAGACCCAGTACTTC. Protein product: CAAKSGYLQETQYF.

CDR3 in amino acids: CASSLRVGTNTGELFF. The CDR3 coding sequence is TGTGCCAGCAGCTTACGTGTGGGAACGAACACCGGGGAGCTGTTTTTT. This chain uses TRBV11-1 with TRBJ2-2; D is uncertain. This CDR3 is built from 16 residues. Between the trimmed V and J ends, which lost 2 bases and 0 bases, there was a span of 10 bases. Germline V gene sequence: CDR1 SGHAT, CDR2 FQDESV (reference sequence).

The V and J genes are TRBV5-1 and TRBJ2-2, with 10 positions matching TRBD2. The CDR3 is 16 amino acids. The germline CDR1 and CDR2 sequences are SGHRS and YFSETQ. Losses at the gene ends were 5 bases for V and 4 bases for J; bases not matched to a gene: 8. The CDR3: CASSEAGGAATGELFF. CDR3 sequence (DNA): TGCGCCAGCAGTGAAGCGGGGGGGGCGGCCACCGGGGAGCTGTTTTTT.

V is TRBV29-1 and J is TRBJ1-1; TRBD1 matches 7 bases. Germline CDR1 and CDR2: SQVTM and ANQGSEA. There are 13 residues in the CDR3. V lost 5 bases and J lost 5; bases outside the gene matches: 8. This CDR3 reads CSVSRGEVTEAFF. CDR3 nucleotide sequence: TGCAGCGTTAGCAGGGGGGAGGTTACTGAAGCTTTCTTT.

The chain employs TRBV5-1 and TRBJ2-2, with D possibly being TRBD1 (6 bases). This CDR3 contains 16 residues. V gave up 0 bases and J gave up 3 bases, with 12 bases separating them. Per germline, CDR1 SGHRS and CDR2 YFSETQ. CDR3 in amino acids: CASSLGQVSHTGELFF. CDR3 DNA: TGCGCCAGCAGCTTGGGACAGGTTTCTCACACCGGGGAGCTGTTTTTT.

The CDR3 protein is CAWSVQGSGNQPQHF. CDR3 sequence (DNA): TGTGCCTGGAGTGTACAGGGCAGTGGCAATCAGCCCCAGCATTTT. The chain is built from TRBV30 and TRBJ1-5; maybe TRBD1 (6 bases). V was trimmed by 0 bases and J by 2 bases, leaving 11 bases between them. The CDR3 consists of 15 residues. CDR1 is GTSNPN and CDR2 is SVGIG in the germline V gene (reference sequence).

The J gene is TRBJ1-1, the V gene TRBV4-3; D remains ambiguous. Germline values: CDR1 LGHNA, CDR2 YSLEER. V was clipped by 4 bases and J by 3 bases, with 3 bases between them. This CDR3 comprises 11 residues. CDR3 in DNA: TGCGCCAGCAGCCTCGACACTGAAGCTTTCTTT. Translation gives CASSLDTEAFF.

The chain uses TRBV5-6 and TRBJ2-3; tentative D call: TRBD2 (6 bases). Germline lookup yields CDR1 SGHDT and CDR2 YYEEEE. This CDR3 contains 15 residues. V was trimmed by 0 bases and J by 4 bases, leaving 12 bases between them. The CDR3 nucleotides are TGTGCCAGCAGCTTGGCCGCGGGGCGGTCAGATACGCAGTATTTT. This encodes CASSLAAGRSDTQYF.

The chain couples TRBV5-1 to TRBJ2-1; 7 nucleotides align to TRBD2. CDR3 length equals 15 residues. Trimming cost V 0 bases and J 9 bases; bases outside gene matches: 9. The V gene's germline CDR1 is SGHRS and CDR2 YFSETQ. The CDR3 coding sequence is TGCGCCAGCAGCTTGGAAGGGGCGGGGGAGACTGAGCAGTTCTTC. This encodes CASSLEGAGETEQFF.

This clone was observed at least ten times. V usage is TRBV9 and J usage is TRBJ1-1, with D maybe TRBD1 (6 bases). The CDR3 consists of 15 residues. Trimming shortened V by 0 bases and J by 11 bases, and 20 bases separated the two germline ends. Germline V lookup: CDR1 SGDLS, CDR2 YYNGEE. This CDR3 reads CASSVGPGEGVWAFF. DNA for the CDR3: TGTGCCAGCAGCGTAGGTCCAGGGGAAGGGGTGTGGGCTTTCTTT.

The V and J genes are TRBV28 and TRBJ1-2; unclear D gene. V lost 6 bases to trimming and J lost 8 bases, with 7 bases between them. CDR1 and CDR2 from the germline V gene are MDHEN and SYDVKM. This CDR3 is 10 amino acids long. The CDR3 loop is CASSTRGYTF. The CDR3 region has the DNA TGTGCCAGCAGCACCAGGGGCTACACCTTC.

This chain links TRBV10-3 with TRBJ2-5; tentatively, D is TRBD1 or TRBD2 (5 bases each). Germline lookup yields CDR1 ENHRY and CDR2 SYGVKD. The CDR3 contains 17 residues. V lost 0 bases to trimming and J lost 0 bases, with 14 bases between them. This CDR3 is CAISESLGDRYQETQYF. The CDR3 coding sequence is TGTGCCATCAGTGAGTCCTTAGGGGACCGGTACCAAGAGACCCAGTACTTC.

The rearrangement links TRBV7-6 to TRBJ2-7; 9 bases map to TRBD2. The CDR3 has 15 residues. Germline loops: CDR1 SGHVS, CDR2 FNYEAQ. V shed 5 bases, J shed 2 bases, and the junction held 7 bases outside the gene matches. The CDR3 spells CASSRQAGGPYEQYF. In DNA form, the CDR3 reads TGTGCCAGCAGCCGTCAGGCGGGAGGGCCCTACGAGCAGTACTTC.

This sequence joins TRBV7-2 and TRBJ1-2; a possible D gene is TRBD1 (6 bases). Germline V gives CDR1 SGHTA, CDR2 FQGNSA. Trimming removed 3 bases from V and 1 base from J, with 12 bases in between. The CDR3 consists of 15 residues. The DNA of the CDR3 is TGTGCCAGCAGCTTCACACGACAGGATAACTATGGCTACACCTTC. Translation gives CASSFTRQDNYGYTF.

The genes are TRBV28 and TRBJ1-2; 10 bases line up with TRBD1. This CDR3 spans 14 amino acids. Germline V lookup: CDR1 MDHEN, CDR2 SYDVKM. Germline trimming cut 7 bases from V and 7 bases from J; bases unmatched to any gene: 9. CDR3 bases: TGTGCCAGCACATTCCGGGACAGGGGAGGTGGCTACACCTTC. Its protein is CASTFRDRGGGYTF.

The V and J genes are TRBV10-3 and TRBJ2-1; TRBD2 matches 12 bases. V was pared by 4 bases and J by 6 bases, with 10 bases of the junction left unmatched. Germline lookup yields CDR1 ENHRY and CDR2 SYGVKD. This CDR3 is 17 amino acids long. The CDR3 loop reads CAISGTSGIRVFNEQFF. The DNA of the CDR3 is TGTGCCATCAGTGGGACTAGCGGGATTAGGGTTTTCAATGAGCAGTTCTTC.

The chain couples TRBV5-1 to TRBJ1-1, with D tentatively TRBD1 (5 bases). The germline gives CDR1 SGHRS, CDR2 YFSETQ. Trimming took off 4 bases at V and 6 bases at J, with 19 bases between the two ends. The CDR3 has 15 amino acids. This CDR3 is CASSGGQGWIAEAFF. The CDR3 nucleotides are TGCGCCAGCAGCGGAGGACAAGGGTGGATCGCTGAAGCTTTCTTT.

The chain combines TRBV9 with TRBJ2-1; 7 bases match TRBD1. This CDR3 has 17 amino acids. The J segment lost 6 bases and the V segment lost 0 bases, leaving 12 bases of the junction unmatched. Per the germline V gene, CDR1 is SGDLS and CDR2 is YYNGEE. The CDR3: CASSVAVAGGMGNEQFF. The CDR3 bases are TGTGCCAGCAGCGTAGCTGTCGCAGGGGGTATGGGCAATGAGCAGTTCTTC.

CDR3 amino acids: CASSHFMTSGNNNEQFF. The CDR3, as DNA: TGTGCCAGCAGCCATTTCATGACTAGCGGGAATAACAATGAGCAGTTCTTC. The chain recombines TRBV14 with TRBJ2-1, with 11 bases aligning to TRBD2. The trim removed 3 bases at V and 5 bases at J, leaving 9 bases unmatched. The CDR3 runs to 17 residues. Germline assignment: CDR1 SGHDN and CDR2 FVKESK.

This clone was recorded only once. This chain joins TRBV4-2 and TRBJ2-1, with TRBD2 matching 9 bases. This CDR3 region has 16 residues. V gave up 3 bases and J gave up 9 bases; unmatched junction bases: 12. Germline CDR1 LGHNA, CDR2 YNFKEQ. The CDR3 region has the DNA TGTGCCAGCAGCCATTCGGGGCGCGGGGGGGGCGTTGAGCAGTTCTTC. Translation gives CASSHSGRGGGVEQFF.

This clone was seen more than once but under ten times. This chain uses TRBV7-6 with TRBJ2-7; possibly TRBD1 for D (6 bases). The V and J ends lost 5 bases and 1 base respectively, with 9 bases between them. The CDR3 runs 13 residues. Per germline, CDR1 SGHVS and CDR2 FNYEAQ. As DNA, the CDR3 is TGTGCCAGCAGCCTGGACAGATCCTACGAGCAGTACTTC. Its translation is CASSLDRSYEQYF.

This chain joins TRBV12-5 and TRBJ2-3; 12 nucleotides align to TRBD2. The CDR3 spans 23 residues. V was clipped by 0 bases and J by 0 bases; unmatched bases: 19. Germline CDR1 and CDR2: LGHNT and FRNRAP. The chain's CDR3 is CASGLVSSLLAGGITTSTDTQYF. CDR3 DNA: TGTGCTAGTGGTTTGGTAAGCTCTTTACTAGCGGGAGGCATAACCACTAGCACAGATACGCAGTATTTT.

This clone was observed a few times. This chain links TRBV5-4 with TRBJ1-3, with TRBD1 matching 7 bases. The CDR3 length is 15 residues. Germline V gene data show CDR1 as SGHNT and CDR2 as YYREEE (reference sequence). Trimming at V came to 4 bases and at J to 4 bases, leaving 8 bases not matched to a gene. The DNA for the CDR3 is TGTGCCAGCAGCCCGGGGGGACAGATGGGAAACACCATATATTTT. Translation: CASSPGGQMGNTIYF.

The chain employs TRBV9 and TRBJ2-3; 8 bases agree with TRBD2. CDR1 is SGDLS, CDR2 YYNGEE, per germline. J lost 7 bases, V lost 4 bases, and 17 bases had no gene match. The CDR3 covers 17 residues. The CDR3 loop reads CASSPFAGGGSGNTQYF. The CDR3 nucleotides read TGTGCCAGCAGCCCCTTCGCGGGGGGCGGGAGCGGAAATACGCAGTATTTT.

The chain links TRBV6-1 to TRBJ2-7; TRBD2 is a possible D gene (5 bases). The CDR3 has 13 amino acids. V lost 4 bases to trimming and J lost 2 bases, with 9 bases between them. Per germline, CDR1 MNHNS and CDR2 SASEGT. The CDR3 protein is CASSVGVAYEQYF. The CDR3 coding sequence is TGTGCCAGCAGTGTCGGGGTCGCCTACGAGCAGTACTTC.